This TCR beta chain emerged from a study of blood T cell repertoires in COVID-19. Study overall: Material from acute and convalescent COVID-19 was sourced from the United States, Italy and Spain. The analysed material was cDNA or gDNA that came from T cells, B-cell-depleted T cells, or PBMCs.

CDR1 and CDR2 from the germline V gene are MDHEN and SYDVKM. The CDR3 contains 11 residues. Original methodology: Amplifying reference gene primers gave estimates of nucleated cell counts. Some clones are missing from TCRdb's copy, which holds only in-frame ones; the method was immunoSEQ multiplex PCR. V, J and clone size are taken as reported in that table, and D and trimming were inferred from the DNA itself. The table lists about 130,000 clones, around nine tenths of them singletons. The gene calls are TRBV28 and TRBJ2-2; D might be TRBD2 (6 bases). Sequencing was done on a sample of peripheral blood. This clonotype originated in a man in his 70s with active COVID-19. The CDR3: CERESGGELFF. As DNA, the CDR3 is TGTGAACGGGAGTCCGGCGGGGAGCTGTTTTTT.